This T cell receptor (beta chain) was identified in a study of T cells after yellow fever vaccination. Study-wide context: Those fractions that held only low numbers of cells were prepared using the SMART-Seq v4 Ultra Low Input RNA kit. General study points: Sorted repertoires could include abundant contaminating clonotypes from bulk cells. It was a small share of clonotypes that appeared in both CD4 and CD8 compartments.

This CDR3 is 16 amino acids long. V dropped 7 bases and J dropped 3 bases, with 22 bases sitting between them. Germline V gene sequence: CDR1 SGHTA, CDR2 FQGNSA. The authors made TCR cDNA by 5'RACE template switching, adding a universal primer site and UMIs. TCRdb used MiXCR to reprocess the 5' RACE reads, holding one entry per CDR3 protein. Of around 600,000 distinct CDR3 sequences listed, over 9% are singletons. Regarding this clonotype: The antigen is not known.

The V gene is TRBV7-2, the J gene TRBJ2-7, with D unclear. This TCR derives from a man younger than 40 who received the YFV17D yellow fever vaccine. Specimen: PBMCs, collected on the day of the yellow fever booster vaccination. The CDR3 spells CASKPADRASSYEQYF. CDR3 DNA sequence: TGTGCCAGCAAACCCGCGGATAGGGCTAGTAGCTACGAGCAGTACTTC.